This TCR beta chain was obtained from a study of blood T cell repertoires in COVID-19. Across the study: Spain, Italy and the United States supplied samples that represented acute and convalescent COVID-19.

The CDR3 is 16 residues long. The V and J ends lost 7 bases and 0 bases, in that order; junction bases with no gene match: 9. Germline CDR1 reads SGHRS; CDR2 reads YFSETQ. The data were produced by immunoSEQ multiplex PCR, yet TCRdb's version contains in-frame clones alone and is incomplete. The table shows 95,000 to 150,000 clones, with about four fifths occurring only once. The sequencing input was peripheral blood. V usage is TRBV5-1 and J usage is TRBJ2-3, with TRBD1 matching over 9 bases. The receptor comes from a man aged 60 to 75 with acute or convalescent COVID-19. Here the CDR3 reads CASANKGQGSTDTQYF. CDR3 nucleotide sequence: TGCGCCAGCGCGAATAAGGGACAGGGTAGCACAGATACGCAGTATTTT.